The rows below give T cell receptor beta chains drawn from one sample of a study of OX40 agonist ivuxolimab in advanced cancers. The table came from immunoSEQ multiplex PCR; TCRdb's copy has only in-frame clones and leaves some out. This table has 40,000 to 55,000 clones, 88% appearing once. The source material was CD4+ or CD8+ T cells sorted from blood, sampled in a trial of the OX40 agonist ivuxolimab. Receptors originate from an adult with an advanced solid tumor such as melanoma, head and neck, liver or kidney cancer. The CDR3 runs from the conserved cysteine through the conserved F or W. The order of the fields is V gene, J gene, CDR3 protein.

TRBV11-2,TRBJ2-5,CASSFSSGPLRETQYF
TRBV7-7,TRBJ2-3,CASSRGTSGTDTQYF
TRBV5-4,TRBJ2-5,CASSLDRGETQYF
TRBV9,TRBJ1-1,CASSVDTNTEAFF
TRBV19,TRBJ1-5,CASSTGQGGYQPQHF
TRBV28,TRBJ2-5,CASSLSLVKETQYF
TRBV7-2,TRBJ2-5,CASSSGALWGETQYF
TRBV7-2,TRBJ2-1,CASSSGLRTGGRNEQFF
TRBV2,TRBJ2-7,CASSRDYSYEQYF
TRBV18,TRBJ1-1,CASSPVIGSGTAFF
TRBV30,TRBJ1-5,CAWSRGSNQPQHF
TRBV7-2,TRBJ2-7,CASSKEEAGGSEQYF
TRBV6-1,TRBJ2-5,CASNLSGGQETQYF
TRBV19,TRBJ1-1,CASSRGDMNTEAFF
TRBV30,TRBJ2-3,CAWSKRGVSTDTQYF
TRBV29-1,TRBJ2-5,CSARGTGRFQETQYF
TRBV30,TRBJ1-5,CAWSGVNQPQHF
TRBV7-9,TRBJ1-4,CASSQYPTRVEKLFF
TRBV7-3,TRBJ2-1,CASSLTGLAGGYNEQFF
TRBV19,TRBJ1-5,CASSIASSGGYQPQHF
TRBV18,TRBJ2-2,CASSDRTSANTGELFF
TRBV28,TRBJ1-6,CASRKDGQGWNSPLHF
TRBV30,TRBJ2-7,CAWSGVQNLREQYF
TRBV2,TRBJ2-7,CASSVNRGYEQYF
TRBV28,TRBJ2-1,CASSFSGRVQFF
TRBV5-1,TRBJ1-2,CASSFRPGRGGYTF
TRBV2,TRBJ2-7,CASGKLAAAYEQYF
TRBV6-1,TRBJ2-1,CASSLPGEGIEQFF
TRBV4-2,TRBJ1-1,CASSQAEGGGTEAFF
TRBV9,TRBJ2-2,CASGQGNTGELFF
TRBV30,TRBJ2-1,CAWSVQWGQFF
TRBV4-1,TRBJ2-3,CASSPLGGRTDTQYF
TRBV7-9,TRBJ2-1,CASRNINEQFF
TRBV5-4,TRBJ2-5,CASSLKAGAFLETQYF
TRBV7-2,TRBJ2-7,CASSLGSSVRGLEQYF
TRBV6-1,TRBJ1-5,CASSESGYSNQPQHF